Below, 2 T cell receptor beta chains from the same sample are listed, as sequenced in a study of cytomegalovirus exposure and HLA in healthy donors. Here immunoSEQ multiplex PCR was the method, and the copy in TCRdb shows in-frame clones only, minus some. Of about 360,000 clones in the sample, 86% are singletons; the top ten hold under 0.9%. What was sequenced was PBMCs. These receptors were collected from a woman aged 18-29 years in good health and CMV-seronegative.

The V call is TRBV2, the J call TRBJ1-5; 10 nucleotides agree with TRBD1. Trimming took 6 bases from V and 9 from J; bases not matched to a gene: 14. The CDR3 covers 16 residues. Germline loops: CDR1 SNHLY, CDR2 FYNNEI. CDR3 in DNA: TGTGCCAGCAGGGGTAGACAGGGGGCACGAGTCGGGCCCCAGCATTTT. Translating gives CASRGRQGARVGPQHF.

The chain is built from TRBV7-3 and TRBJ2-1; 10 nucleotides agree with TRBD2. Per the germline V gene, CDR1 is SGHTA and CDR2 is FQGTGA. Unmatched junction bases numbered 6, after V lost 4 bases and J lost 0 bases. The length of the CDR3 is 17 residues. CDR3 DNA: TGTGCCAGCAGCTCGGGGACTAGCGTCACCTCCTACAATGAGCAGTTCTTC. Protein sequence: CASSSGTSVTSYNEQFF.